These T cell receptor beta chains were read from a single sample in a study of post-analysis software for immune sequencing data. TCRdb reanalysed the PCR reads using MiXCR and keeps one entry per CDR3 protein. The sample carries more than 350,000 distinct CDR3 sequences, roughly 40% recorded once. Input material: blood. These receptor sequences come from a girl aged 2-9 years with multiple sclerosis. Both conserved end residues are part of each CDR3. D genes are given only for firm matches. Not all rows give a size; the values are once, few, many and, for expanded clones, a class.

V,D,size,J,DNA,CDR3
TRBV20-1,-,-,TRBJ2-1,TGCAGTGCCAGCGCGAGAGGAAACAATGAGCAGTTCTTC,CSASARGNNEQFF
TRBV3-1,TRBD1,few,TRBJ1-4,TGTGCCAGCAGCCACGGACAGGGACAACTGTTTTTT,CASSHGQGQLFF
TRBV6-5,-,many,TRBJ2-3,TGTGCCAGCAGTTACTCGAATAGGGGCTGGGATACGCAGTATTTT,CASSYSNRGWDTQYF
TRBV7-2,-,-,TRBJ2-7,TGTGCCAGCAGCTCTTATCAGGGATTCTCCTACGAGCAGTACTTC,CASSSYQGFSYEQYF
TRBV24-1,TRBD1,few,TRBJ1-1,TGTGCCACCAGACGACAGGGGGGAAGTGACACTGAAGCTTTCTTT,CATRRQGGSDTEAFF
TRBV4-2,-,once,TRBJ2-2,TGTGCCAGCAGCCAAGAAGGGTGGGCTAGCAGAATCGGGGAGCTGTTTTTT,CASSQEGWASRIGELFF
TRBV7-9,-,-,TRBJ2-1,TGTGCCAGCAGCTTAGGGCCGGCCTCGTCCTACAATGAGCAGTTCTTC,CASSLGPASSYNEQFF
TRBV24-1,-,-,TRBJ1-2,TGTGCCACCAGTGATCGTTGGGATGGCTACACCTTC,CATSDRWDGYTF
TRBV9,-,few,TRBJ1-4,TGTGCCAGCAGCGTAGAGGGGGGTAATGAAAAACTGTTTTTT,CASSVEGGNEKLFF
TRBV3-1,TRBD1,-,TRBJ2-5,TGTGCCAGCAGCCAAGATGACAGGGGATGGGAGACCCAGTACTTC,CASSQDDRGWETQYF
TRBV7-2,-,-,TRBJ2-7,TGTGCCAGCAGCTTATATGGCACCCGAACCTCCTACGAGCAGTACTTC,CASSLYGTRTSYEQYF
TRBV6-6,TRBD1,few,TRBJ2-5,TGTGCCAGCAGTCCCGGGACAGGGGGAGGCGAGACCCAGTACTTC,CASSPGTGGGETQYF
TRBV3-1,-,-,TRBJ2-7,TGTGCCAGCAGCCAAGTTGGGGTCTACGAGCAGTACTTC,CASSQVGVYEQYF
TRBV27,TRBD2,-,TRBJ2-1,TGTGCCAGCAGTTTGACTAGCGTTTACAATGAGCAGTTCTTC,CASSLTSVYNEQFF
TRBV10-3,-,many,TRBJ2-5,TGTGCCATCAGTGGGCGGGCGGACCAAGAGACCCAGTACTTC,CAISGRADQETQYF
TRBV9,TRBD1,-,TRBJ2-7,TGTGCCAGCAGTGGTCGGACAGGGGGCAGGTACGAGCAGTACTTC,CASSGRTGGRYEQYF
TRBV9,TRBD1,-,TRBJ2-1,TGTGCCAGCAGCGGGGACAGGGGACAACAACCCTTAAACTACAATGAGCAGTTCTTC,CASSGDRGQQPLNYNEQFF
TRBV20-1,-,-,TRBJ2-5,TGCAGTGCTAGCCGGGATTTAGGGCAAGAGACCCAGTACTTC,CSASRDLGQETQYF
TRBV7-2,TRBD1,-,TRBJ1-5,TGTGCCAGCAGCTTGGACAGGGACGGTCAGCCCCAGCATTTT,CASSLDRDGQPQHF
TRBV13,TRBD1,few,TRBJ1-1,TGTGCCAGCAGTTACGACAGGGGACAACACACTGAAGCTTTCTTT,CASSYDRGQHTEAFF
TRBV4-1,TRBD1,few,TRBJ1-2,TGCGCCAGCAGCCAAGAGATGGGGACAGGCTTCAACTATGGCTACACCTTC,CASSQEMGTGFNYGYTF
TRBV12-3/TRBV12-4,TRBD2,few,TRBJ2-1,TGTGCCAGTAGTTGGCTTTTGGCGGGAGTGTGGAATGAGCAGTTCTTC,CASSWLLAGVWNEQFF
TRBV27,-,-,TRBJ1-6,TGTGCCAGCAAGCCAGGGGTAAATTCACCCCTCCACTTT,CASKPGVNSPLHF
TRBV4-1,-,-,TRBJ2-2,TGCGCCAGCAGCCAAGGGACCACGAACACCGGGGAGCTGTTTTTT,CASSQGTTNTGELFF
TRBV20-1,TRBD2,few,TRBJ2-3,TGCAGTGCTAGAGATCGGGGACTAGCGACTCAGCAGTATTTT,CSARDRGLATQQYF
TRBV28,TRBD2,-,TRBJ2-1,TGTGCCAGCAGCCCCCTCCCCGCGGGAGAGGACAATGAGCAGTTCTTC,CASSPLPAGEDNEQFF
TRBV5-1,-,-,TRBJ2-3,TGCGCCAGCAGCAAGGGGGGGACCACAGATACGCAGTATTTT,CASSKGGTTDTQYF
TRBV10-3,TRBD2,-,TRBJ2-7,TGTGCCATCACCACCGGGACTAGCGGGAGGACTCTCGGGGAGCAGTACTTC,CAITTGTSGRTLGEQYF
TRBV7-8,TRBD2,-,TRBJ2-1,TGTGCCAGCAGCTACCTACTAGCGGGGAACAATGAGCAGTTCTTC,CASSYLLAGNNEQFF
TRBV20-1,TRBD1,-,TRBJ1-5,TGCAGTGCTCGCCAGGACAGGGGCCGGATAGCCCAGCATTTT,CSARQDRGRIAQHF
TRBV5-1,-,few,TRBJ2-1,TGCGCCAGCAGCTTGGGTCCGAATGAGCAGTTCTTC,CASSLGPNEQFF
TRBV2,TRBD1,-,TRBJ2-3,TGTGCCAGCAGCGCGGACAGGGGTGGCGCAGATACGCAGTATTTT,CASSADRGGADTQYF
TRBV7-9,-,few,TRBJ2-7,TGTGCCAGCAGCTTGGGACCGCGGTACGAGCAGTACTTC,CASSLGPRYEQYF
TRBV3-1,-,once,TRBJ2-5,TGTGCCAGCAGCCAAGGAGGAGACTACGGCCCCAGAAAGACCCAGTACTTC,CASSQGGDYGPRKTQYF
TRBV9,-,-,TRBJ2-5,TGTGCCAGCAGCGCCCGGACTTGCGGAGAGACCCAGTACTTC,CASSARTCGETQYF
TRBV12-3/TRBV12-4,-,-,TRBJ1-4,TGTGCCAGCAGTATACTACGGGGGACTAATGAAAAACTGTTTTTT,CASSILRGTNEKLFF
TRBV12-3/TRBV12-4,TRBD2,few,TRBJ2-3,TGTGCCAGCAGACCCCTCGGGACTAGCTTTGGAGATACGCAGTATTTT,CASRPLGTSFGDTQYF
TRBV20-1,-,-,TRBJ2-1,TGCAGTGCCGACCAGGCGAGCTCCTACAATGAGCAGTTCTTC,CSADQASSYNEQFF
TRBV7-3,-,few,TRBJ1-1,TGTGCCAGCAGCCTGATGGCCCGGGAAAACACTGAAGCTTTCTTT,CASSLMARENTEAFF
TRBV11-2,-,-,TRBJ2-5,TGTGCCAGCAGCAAAGAACTAGCCGAGCAAGAGACCCAGTACTTC,CASSKELAEQETQYF
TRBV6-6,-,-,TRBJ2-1,TGTGCCAGCAGTCCCCCGAGCGGAGGTGAGCAGTTCTTC,CASSPPSGGEQFF
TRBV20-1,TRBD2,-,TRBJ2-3,TGCAGTTCCATAATAGCGGGAACCACAGATACGCAGTATTTT,CSSIIAGTTDTQYF
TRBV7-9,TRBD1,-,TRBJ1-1,TGTGCCAGCAGACAAGGACAGGGGTGGAACACTGAAGCTTTCTTT,CASRQGQGWNTEAFF
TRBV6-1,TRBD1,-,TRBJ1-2,TGTGCCAGCACCTGGACAGGGGGCGCCTTCAGTGGCTACACCTTC,CASTWTGGAFSGYTF
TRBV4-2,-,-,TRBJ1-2,TGTGCCAGCAGCCAAGGAGGACAGCCGGAAGGCTACACCTTC,CASSQGGQPEGYTF
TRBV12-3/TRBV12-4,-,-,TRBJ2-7,TGTGCCAGCAGCCACGGAGGGTCCTACAATGAGCAGTACTTC,CASSHGGSYNEQYF
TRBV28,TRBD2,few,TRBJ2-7,TGTGCCAGCAGATCGGGGACTAGCTTGAAGGAGCAGTACTTC,CASRSGTSLKEQYF
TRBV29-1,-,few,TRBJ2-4,TGCAGCGCTCCCGGGTTACCAAACGGCATTCAGTACTTC,CSAPGLPNGIQYF
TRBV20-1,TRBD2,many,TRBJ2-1,TGCAGTGCTAGACTCGCGGGAGGCATTCTAGTCCACAATGAGCAGTTCTTC,CSARLAGGILVHNEQFF
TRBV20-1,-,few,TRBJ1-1,TGCAGTGCTATTGACGCACGTGGGTACTCTGAAGCTTTCTTT,CSAIDARGYSEAFF
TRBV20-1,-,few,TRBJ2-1,TGCAGTGCTAGAGATTCGGCGCGGAAGGAGGCGAATGAGCAGTTCTTC,CSARDSARKEANEQFF
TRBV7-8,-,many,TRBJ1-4,TGTGCCAGCAGCTTAGCGGTGGGCGCTAGGCATAATGAAAAACTGTTTTTT,CASSLAVGARHNEKLFF
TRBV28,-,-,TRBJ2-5,TGTGCCAGCAGTTCCCCTCCTGCCGAGACCCAGTACTTC,CASSSPPAETQYF
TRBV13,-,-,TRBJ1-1,TGTGCCAGCAGCTTAATCCGGGACACTGAAGCTTTCTTT,CASSLIRDTEAFF
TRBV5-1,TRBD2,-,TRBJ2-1,TGCGCCAGCAGCTTGGGTTTGGGACTAGCTTACAATGAGCAGTTCTTC,CASSLGLGLAYNEQFF